This TCR beta chain was captured by sequencing in a study of T cell responses to AZD1222 COVID-19 vaccine. Study-level findings and limits: Repertoire samples came only from after the peak T cell response. Spike as a whole was targeted by vaccine-associated CD4 TCRs, dominant at 160-218 and 743-854. Among spike-specific TCRs, nearly half reportedly target unmutated variant regions. At baseline, seropositivity was found in only a handful of AZD1222 recipients.

TCRdb's table, derived via immunoSEQ multiplex PCR, lists solely in-frame clones and lacks some. The table has 120,000 or so clones, 90% seen once. With respect to this clone: Its antigen remains unidentified.

This CDR3 has 17 residues. Trimming took 7 bases from V and 2 from J; bases not matched to a gene: 15. Germline V gives CDR1 MDHEN, CDR2 SYDVKM. The V and J genes are TRBV28 and TRBJ1-2; 8 bases map to TRBD1. The TCR comes from an adult in good health. The sample here was peripheral blood, taken on day 0 of AZD1222 vaccination. CDR3 loop: CASTRGAGGTGNYGYTF. Written as DNA, the CDR3 is TGTGCCAGCACCCGGGGGGCAGGGGGCACCGGGAACTATGGCTACACCTTC.